Listed below are T cell receptor beta chains from one sample, sequenced in a study of blood T cell repertoires in COVID-19. Method: immunoSEQ multiplex PCR; TCRdb's copy keeps in-frame clones and lacks some. This table holds about 90,000 clones, over 70% found once. The sequencing sample was made of peripheral blood. Receptors originate from an elderly man with active or convalescent COVID-19. CDR3s include the opening cysteine and the closing phenylalanine or tryptophan. Fields, in order: J gene, V gene, CDR3 protein.

TRBJ1-5,TRBV2,CASRPIWTSGNQPQHF
TRBJ2-2,TRBV7-9,CASSQTGNTGELFF
TRBJ2-3,TRBV29-1,CSSRGGSTDTQYF
TRBJ2-7,TRBV2,CASSVWDSVGRYEQYF
TRBJ1-1,TRBV5-4,CASSLARTGILSTEAFF
TRBJ1-1,TRBV2,CASRKQGNTEAFF
TRBJ1-2,TRBV6-6,CASSLGQPYGYTF
TRBJ2-1,TRBV5-4,CASRNRQDLYNEQFF
TRBJ2-7,TRBV6-6,CASSRRLEVSYEQYF
TRBJ1-4,TRBV10-3,CAISEGRGNEKLFF
TRBJ2-5,TRBV5-1,CASSLTGTARQTQYF
TRBJ2-2,TRBV19,CASSIGQRTGSLFF
TRBJ1-4,TRBV6-5,CASITVPNEKLFF
TRBJ1-2,TRBV7-2,CASSPGTGKIYGYTF
TRBJ2-2,TRBV5-4,CASSLTFNTGELFF
TRBJ1-5,TRBV27,CASGSLSNQPQHF
TRBJ2-1,TRBV7-9,CASSLNFQGRKNEQFF
TRBJ2-2,TRBV6-4,CASSRTAGGTGELFF
TRBJ1-4,TRBV29-1,CSAGETGEKLFF
TRBJ1-4,TRBV5-8,CASSRGTPSPEKLFF
TRBJ2-3,TRBV5-1,CASSLGPAGDPTDTQYF
TRBJ1-1,TRBV27,CASSPGALNTEAFF
TRBJ1-4,TRBV6-5,CASTYRGGGEKLFF
TRBJ2-1,TRBV28,CASRPPPGQGFRFGSYNEQFF
TRBJ1-5,TRBV5-8,CASRKSGTQPQHF
TRBJ2-7,TRBV6-5,CASSYYSGTGDEQYF
TRBJ2-2,TRBV15,CATSRDSRGAWAGELFF
TRBJ2-5,TRBV11-2,CASSLGGGGAQETQYF
TRBJ1-6,TRBV27,CASSDRGKNNSPLHF
TRBJ1-3,TRBV7-2,CASSSAPDRTGNTIYF
TRBJ1-1,TRBV5-1,CASSPGTGDEAFF
TRBJ1-2,TRBV24-1,CATSGTGNTYGYTF
TRBJ2-2,TRBV5-1,CASSPGSGELFF
TRBJ2-1,TRBV6-5,CASRASVWEQFF